The rows below give T cell receptor beta chains drawn from one sample of a study of T cell responses to AZD1222 COVID-19 vaccine. TCRdb keeps only in-frame clones here, not all; method: immunoSEQ multiplex PCR. The data show about 59,000 clones, about four fifths seen once. Sequencing was performed on peripheral blood, taken on day 0 of AZD1222 vaccination. The receptors stem from an adult in good health. The CDR3 runs from the conserved cysteine through the conserved F or W. The order of the fields is D gene, J gene, V gene, clone size, CDR3 DNA, CDR3 protein. The D gene is left open where the match is weak. Clone size is not always given. Where it is, it says once, few, many or a class for expanded clones.

>.|TRBJ1-1|TRBV7-9|.
TGTGCCAGCAGCTATTTTGGGGACACTGAAGCTTTCTTT
CASSYFGDTEAFF
>.|TRBJ1-2|TRBV7-9|.
TGTGCCAGCGGCCCGGCAGGAGCATATGGCTACACCTTC
CASGPAGAYGYTF
>TRBD1|TRBJ2-7|TRBV5-8|once
TGTGCCAGCAGACCAACAGGGGATAGCGACGAGCAGTACTTC
CASRPTGDSDEQYF
>.|TRBJ1-5|TRBV5-7|.
TGTGCCAGCAGCCTCCCCGACCGGGGGGATCAGCCCCAGCATTTT
CASSLPDRGDQPQHF
>TRBD1|TRBJ2-2|TRBV4-1|.
TGCGCCAGCAGCCAAGGTGACAGGGGGTACGGGGAGCTGTTTTTT
CASSQGDRGYGELFF
>.|TRBJ2-7|TRBV6-5|.
TGTGCCAGCAGTTCCCCTTTTAACGAGCAGTACTTC
CASSSPFNEQYF
>.|TRBJ1-2|TRBV7-6|.
TGTGCCAGCAGCTTATTTGGTAGGGACGAGGGTGGCTACACCTTC
CASSLFGRDEGGYTF
>.|TRBJ1-1|TRBV29-1|once
TGCAGCGTTGACACCAGTGAGAGCACTGAAGCTTTCTTT
CSVDTSESTEAFF
>.|TRBJ2-1|TRBV27|.
TGTGCCAGCAGTTTATCTCCCCTAGGCTATGAGCAGTTCTTC
CASSLSPLGYEQFF
>.|TRBJ2-7|TRBV18|.
TGTGCCAGCTCACCGACGACAGATACCTACGAGCAGTACTTC
CASSPTTDTYEQYF
>.|TRBJ2-2|TRBV9|once
TGTGCCAGCAGCGTAGTCACGGGGCAAGTCCTGAACACCGGGGAGCTGTTTTTT
CASSVVTGQVLNTGELFF
>TRBD1|TRBJ2-3|TRBV30|once
TGTGCCTGGGGGAGGGACAGGGGATCAGGACGCTCTGGCACAGATACGCAGTATTTT
CAWGRDRGSGRSGTDTQYF
>TRBD1|TRBJ1-1|TRBV2|.
TGTGCCAGTTCCGGGACAGGGGTTTACACTGAAGCTTTCTTT
CASSGTGVYTEAFF
>.|TRBJ1-1|TRBV2|.
TGTGCCAGCAAAGGGACATTTTTAATGGAAGCTTTCTTT
CASKGTFLMEAFF